These 30 T cell receptor beta chains originate from one sample sequenced in a study of STAT5B mutations in CD4+ large granular lymphocyte leukemia. Libraries were prepared by immunoSEQ multiplex PCR; TCRdb keeps only in-frame clonotypes and omits some of them. In the table there are 30,000 to 40,000 clones, under 80% of which are singletons. Sequenced material: CD4+ T cells from blood buffy coats. These receptors were taken from a human donor in good health.

The rearrangement links TRBV2 to TRBJ1-5; 12 positions match TRBD1. V was pared by 3 bases and J by 7 bases, with 4 bases of the junction left unmatched. The CDR3 totals 15 residues. Germline V gives CDR1 SNHLY, CDR2 FYNNEI. The CDR3 sequence is CASSDGTGGGQPQHF. The CDR3 DNA reads TGTGCCAGCAGTGACGGGACAGGGGGCGGACAGCCCCAGCATTTT.

This chain joins TRBV6-5 and TRBJ1-5; 8 bases fit TRBD1. Trimming took 7 bases from V and 2 from J; bases not matched to a gene: 4. This CDR3 is 14 amino acids long. Germline CDR1 MNHEY, CDR2 SVGAGI. The CDR3 DNA follows: TGTGCCAGCATCAACAGGGGGGGCAATCAGCCCCAGCATTTT. Translating gives CASINRGGNQPQHF.

The chain links TRBV6-6 to TRBJ2-1; D unclear. Germline V gene data show CDR1 as MNHNY and CDR2 as SVGAGI (reference sequence). This CDR3 is 14 amino acids long. Trimming pared 5 bases from V and 8 bases from J, leaving 16 bases between. DNA for the CDR3: TGTGCCAGCAGTCACCACGAACGTATCGATGAGCAGTTCTTC. Protein sequence: CASSHHERIDEQFF.

This rearrangement joins TRBV6-1 to TRBJ2-1, with D perhaps matching TRBD1 (6 bases). Germline V gene lookup returns CDR1 MNHNS and CDR2 SASEGT. Trimming cost V 6 bases and J 11 bases, with 17 bases left between them. This CDR3 comprises 13 residues. The chain's CDR3 is CASSSELGQKQFF. The CDR3 bases are TGTGCCAGCAGCAGTGAACTCGGACAGAAGCAGTTCTTC.

V is TRBV27 and J is TRBJ2-6; D is undetermined. V gave up 5 bases and J gave up 4 bases, with 12 bases separating them. Germline V lookup: CDR1 MNHEY, CDR2 SMNVEV (reference sequence). The CDR3 covers 15 residues. CDR3 sequence (DNA): TGTGCCAGCAGTATCTACGGTACGGGGGCCAACGTCCTGACTTTC. It specifies CASSIYGTGANVLTF.

V and J are TRBV2 and TRBJ1-3, with TRBD1 as a possible D gene (6 bases). The germline CDR1 and CDR2 sequences are SNHLY and FYNNEI. This CDR3 region has 16 residues. V lost 7 bases, J lost 0 bases, and 16 bases lay in between. The CDR3 spells CASTIGGARSGNTIYF. CDR3 bases: TGTGCCAGCACAATTGGGGGGGCCCGCTCTGGAAACACCATATATTTT. Full variable domain (remainder filled in from reference TRBV2 and TRBJ1-3): EPEVTQTPSHQVTQMGQEVILRCVPISNHLYFYWYRQILGQKVEFLVSFYNNEISEKSEIFDDQFSVERPDGSNFTLKIRSTKLEDSAMYFCASTIGGARSGNTIYFGEGSWLTVV.

Only a few counts were recorded for this clone. This sequence joins TRBV12-5 and TRBJ1-5; no clear D gene. V shed 1 base and J shed 7 bases, with 8 bases lying between them. The CDR3 runs to 13 residues. Germline CDR1 is LGHNT and CDR2 is FRNRAP. CDR3 region: CASGLASQQPQHF. CDR3 bases: TGTGCTAGTGGTTTGGCCTCCCAACAGCCCCAGCATTTT.

This sequence joins TRBV4-1 and TRBJ2-7; D tentatively fits TRBD1 or TRBD2 (5 bases each). The germline CDR1 and CDR2 sequences are MGHRA and YSYEKL. V shed 3 bases and J shed 2 bases, with 17 bases lying between them. The CDR3 runs to 16 residues. The CDR3 DNA is TGCGCCAGCAGCCAGTCCGGTAGGGACGGAGCCTACGAGCAGTACTTC. Translated: CASSQSGRDGAYEQYF.

The rearrangement links TRBV5-1 to TRBJ2-1; no reliable D call. This CDR3 region has 10 residues. The V gene lost 7 bases and the J gene lost 5 bases, with 4 bases spanning the gap. Germline values: CDR1 SGHRS, CDR2 YFSETQ. This chain's CDR3 is CASGNNEQFF. The CDR3 DNA reads as TGCGCCAGCGGAAACAATGAGCAGTTCTTC.

V usage is TRBV5-5 and J usage is TRBJ2-7; tentatively, D is TRBD1 or TRBD2 (6 bases each). Germline values: CDR1 SGHKS, CDR2 YYEKEE (reference sequence). The CDR3 is 14 residues long. V was shortened by 0 bases and J by 5 bases, with 12 bases between the two germline ends. CDR3 nucleotide sequence: TGTGCCAGCAGCTTGGATTGGGGGGCGGACGAGCAGTACTTC. It translates to CASSLDWGADEQYF.

The chain uses TRBV2 and TRBJ2-1; 9 bases line up with TRBD1. The V and J ends lost 6 bases and 6 bases, in that order; junction bases with no gene match: 6. The CDR3 is 14 residues long. Germline CDR1 and CDR2: SNHLY and FYNNEI. The CDR3 coding sequence is TGTGCCAGCAGCTCCGGGACAGGGCTCAATGAGCAGTTCTTC. Encoded protein: CASSSGTGLNEQFF.

This clone appeared once. As DNA, the CDR3 is TGTGCCAGTAGTCCGTCGCCGGGAGTAAGGGGGTACACCTTC. As protein: CASSPSPGVRGYTF. This chain joins TRBV19 and TRBJ1-2; a possible D gene is TRBD1 (6 bases). This CDR3 has 14 residues. Germline V gives CDR1 LNHDA, CDR2 SQIVND (reference sequence). Trimming cost V 5 bases and J 11 bases, with 21 bases left between them.

In its sample, this clone was seen a few times. The chain couples TRBV5-4 to TRBJ2-7; D possibly matches TRBD1 or TRBD2 (5 bases each). Germline V gene lookup returns CDR1 SGHNT and CDR2 YYREEE (reference sequence). The V end lost 4 bases, the J end lost 4 bases, and 18 bases lay between the germline ends. The CDR3 loop spans 15 amino acids. CDR3 region: CASSVSGDLEYEQYF. CDR3 nucleotides: TGTGCCAGCAGCGTATCCGGGGACCTGGAGTACGAGCAGTACTTC.

This chain joins TRBV5-4 and TRBJ2-3; TRBD1 matches 10 bases. Germline trimming cut 5 bases from V and 0 bases from J; bases unmatched to any gene: 3. The germline CDR1 and CDR2 sequences are SGHNT and YYREEE (reference sequence). The CDR3 is made up of 15 amino acids. The CDR3 protein is CASSRTGGSTDTQYF. The CDR3 nucleotides are TGTGCCAGCAGTCGGACAGGGGGGAGCACAGATACGCAGTATTTT.

V and J are TRBV5-5 and TRBJ2-7, with TRBD1 identical over 8 bases. Germline values: CDR1 SGHKS, CDR2 YYEKEE (reference sequence). The CDR3 consists of 16 residues. After removal of 0 bases from V and 1 base from J, the junction contained 6 bases not matched to a gene. The CDR3 reads CASSLAGQGISYEQYF. The CDR3 region has the DNA TGTGCCAGCAGCTTGGCCGGACAGGGTATTTCCTACGAGCAGTACTTC.

This chain links TRBV18 with TRBJ2-6; no reliable D call. There are 17 residues in the CDR3. Trimming took 3 bases from V and 0 from J, leaving 12 bases between them. In germline, CDR1 is KGHSH, CDR2 LQKENI. The DNA of the CDR3 is TGTGCCAGCTCACCCGGGCCTAGGGACTCTGGGGCCAACGTCCTGACTTTC. This gives the protein CASSPGPRDSGANVLTF.

The CDR3 loop is CASSLEVGTGAYEQYF. The DNA of the CDR3 is TGTGCCAGCAGCTTAGAAGTGGGGACAGGTGCCTACGAGCAGTACTTC. The chain combines TRBV7-6 with TRBJ2-7; 8 bases match TRBD1. Germline trimming cut 1 base from V and 2 bases from J; bases unmatched to any gene: 7. Germline V lookup: CDR1 SGHVS, CDR2 FNYEAQ. The CDR3 length is 16 residues. The variable domain in full, completed from reference TRBV7-6 and TRBJ2-7, reads GAGVSQSPRYKVTKRGQDVALRCDPISGHVSLYWYRQALGQGPEFLTYFNYEAQQDKSGLPNDRFSAERPEGSISTLTIQRTEQRDSAMYRCASSLEVGTGAYEQYFGPGTRLTVT.

This clone was observed once. This chain connects TRBV25-1 to TRBJ1-3, with 9 bases identical to TRBD1. This CDR3 region has 16 residues. Trimming cost V 2 bases and J 4 bases; bases outside gene matches: 6. CDR1 MGHDK and CDR2 SYGVNS come from the germline V gene. Written as DNA, the CDR3 is TGTGCCAGCAGTGAACTGGGGACAGGGTCGGGAAACACCATATATTTT. Amino acids: CASSELGTGSGNTIYF.

This clone was counted a single time. The chain links TRBV11-3 to TRBJ2-3; D perhaps matches TRBD2 (5 bases). Trimming took off 4 bases at V and 6 bases at J, with 11 bases between the two ends. This CDR3 is built from 13 residues. CDR1 is SGHNT and CDR2 is YENEEA in the germline V gene. The CDR3 reads CASSSELADTQYF. The CDR3 DNA sequence: TGTGCCAGCAGCTCGGAATTAGCGGATACGCAGTATTTT.

V is TRBV20-1 and J is TRBJ2-3; D unclear. CDR3 length: 10 residues. The germline V and J ends were trimmed by 6 bases and 4 bases, with 5 bases remaining between them. CDR1 and CDR2 (germline): DFQATT, SNEGSKA (reference sequence). DNA of the CDR3: TGCAGTGCCTCTCCAGATACGCAGTATTTT. Protein product: CSASPDTQYF.

The V gene is TRBV10-1, the J gene TRBJ1-1; maybe TRBD1 (5 bases). Trimming stripped 8 bases from V and 5 bases from J, with 12 bases between. The CDR3 is made up of 12 amino acids. Germline loops: CDR1 WNHNN, CDR2 SYGVQD (reference sequence). The CDR3 DNA follows: TGCGCCAGCGGTGGGGACCGAACTGAAGCTTTCTTT. It codes for CASGGDRTEAFF.

The DNA for the CDR3 is TGCGCCAGCAGCTTGGCCGGGGGACAGGCTTCCTACGAGCAGTACTTC. It specifies CASSLAGGQASYEQYF. This rearrangement joins TRBV5-1 to TRBJ2-7; TRBD1 matches 8 bases. CDR3 length: 16 residues. Germline V gives CDR1 SGHRS, CDR2 YFSETQ. J was trimmed by 1 base and V by 0 bases; bases with no gene match: 6. The variable domain in full, with the rest retrieved from reference TRBV5-1 and TRBJ2-7, is KAGVTQTPRYLIKTRGQQVTLSCSPISGHRSVSWYQQTPGQGLQFLFEYFSETQRNKGNFPGRFSGRQFSNSRSEMNVSTLELGDSALYLCASSLAGGQASYEQYFGPGTRLTVT.

V is TRBV30 and J is TRBJ2-5, with 8 bases lining up with TRBD1. J was trimmed by 1 base and V by 4 bases; bases with no gene match: 2. The CDR3 covers 13 residues. Germline CDR1 is GTSNPN and CDR2 is SVGIG (reference sequence). CDR3 loop: CAWTDRGQETQYF. The CDR3 coding sequence is TGTGCCTGGACCGACAGGGGCCAAGAGACCCAGTACTTC.

This clone came up a few times. J is TRBJ2-7 and V is TRBV27; D is undetermined. The germline V gene has CDR1 MNHEY and CDR2 SMNVEV (reference sequence). The V gene lost 6 bases and the J gene lost 1 base, with 4 bases spanning the gap. The CDR3 has 11 amino acids. CDR3 loop: CASRTSYEQYF. The CDR3 region has the DNA TGTGCCAGCAGGACTTCCTACGAGCAGTACTTC.

The chain is built from TRBV6-5 and TRBJ2-1; possibly TRBD1 for D (5 bases). This CDR3 contains 13 residues. Germline assignment: CDR1 MNHEY and CDR2 SVGAGI. The V end was cut by 6 bases, the J end by 10 bases, with 16 bases between. The CDR3 loop is CASSPVVGLEQFF. CDR3 nucleotides: TGTGCCAGCAGCCCCGTGGTGGGGCTCGAGCAGTTCTTC.

The chain links TRBV7-2 to TRBJ1-1; weak D call: TRBD1 (5 bases). The CDR3 consists of 14 residues. CDR1 and CDR2 (germline): SGHTA, FQGNSA. V lost 0 bases, J lost 10 bases, and 15 bases lay in between. This chain's CDR3 is CASSLAGGAGGAFF. CDR3 DNA sequence: TGTGCCAGCAGCTTAGCCGGAGGGGCGGGGGGAGCTTTCTTT.

V usage is TRBV4-1 and J usage is TRBJ1-4; D is unclear. The CDR3 runs to 15 residues. Germline CDR1 is MGHRA and CDR2 is YSYEKL. V was pared by 0 bases and J by 10 bases, with 15 bases between. The CDR3 sequence: CASSQEGGAVGKLFF. As DNA, the CDR3 is TGCGCCAGCAGCCAAGAAGGAGGCGCGGTGGGAAAACTGTTTTTT.

This chain uses TRBV18 with TRBJ2-1; D might be TRBD2 (5 bases). V shed 0 bases and J shed 0 bases, with 12 bases lying between them. The length of the CDR3 is 17 residues. Germline V CDR1 and CDR2: KGHSH, LQKENI. The CDR3 sequence is CASSPPLGDTSYNEQFF. In DNA form, the CDR3 reads TGTGCCAGCTCACCACCCCTGGGAGACACCTCCTACAATGAGCAGTTCTTC. The whole variable domain, filled in from reference TRBV18 and TRBJ2-1, reads NAGVMQNPRHLVRRRGQEARLRCSPMKGHSHVYWYRQLPEEGLKFMVYLQKENIIDESGMPKERFSAEFPKEGPSILRIQQVVRGDSAAYFCASSPPLGDTSYNEQFFGPGTRLTVL.

This clone occurred once. V usage is TRBV15 and J usage is TRBJ2-7, with D perhaps TRBD1 (6 bases). Germline values: CDR1 LNHNV, CDR2 YYDKDF (reference sequence). The CDR3 has 13 residues. V dropped 0 bases and J dropped 9 bases, with 12 bases sitting between them. The CDR3 region has the DNA TGTGCCACCAGCAGAGATCCAGGGGAGCCGCAGTACTTC. Protein sequence: CATSRDPGEPQYF.

CDR3 loop: CASSLGTGVGEQYF. CDR3 nucleotides: TGTGCCAGCAGTTTAGGGACAGGGGTAGGTGAGCAGTACTTC. The chain couples TRBV27 to TRBJ2-5; 10 bases are shared with TRBD1. The ends lost 2 bases at V and 11 bases at J; junction bases unmatched: 8. Germline CDR1 MNHEY, CDR2 SMNVEV (reference sequence). The CDR3 consists of 14 residues.